These 22 T cell receptor beta chains share one sample of origin, sequenced in a study of T cell changes during pregnancy in multiple sclerosis. Sequencing was performed with immunoSEQ multiplex PCR; in TCRdb, only in-frame clones are kept and a portion is missing. In the table there are some 60,000 clones, more than 75% of which are singletons. This material consisted of peripheral blood, taken in the second trimester of pregnancy. These receptors were taken from a female donor with multiple sclerosis, enrolled in a pregnancy study.

The chain is built from TRBV6-6 and TRBJ1-5; no reliable D call. In germline, CDR1 is MNHNY, CDR2 SVGAGI (reference sequence). The CDR3 is made up of 15 amino acids. The V end was cut by 0 bases, the J end by 4 bases, with 10 bases between. In DNA form, the CDR3 reads TGTGCCAGCAGTTACTCGAGGCCAACTAATCAGCCCCAGCATTTT. It encodes CASSYSRPTNQPQHF.

This chain uses TRBV11-3 with TRBJ1-1; 9 bases map to TRBD1. The germline V gene has CDR1 SGHNT and CDR2 YENEEA. V trimming: 3 bases; J trimming: 5 bases; junction bases outside the gene matches: 1. The CDR3 is 13 amino acids. The CDR3 here is CASSFGQGTEAFF. The CDR3 nucleotides are TGTGCCAGCAGCTTCGGACAGGGGACTGAAGCTTTCTTT.

V gene TRBV2 combines with J gene TRBJ2-2; 8 bases are shared with TRBD2. CDR3 length: 14 residues. Germline V gives CDR1 SNHLY, CDR2 FYNNEI. Trimming at V came to 6 bases and at J to 5 bases, leaving 5 bases not matched to a gene. CDR3 sequence: CASRPSGSTGELFF. In nucleotides, the CDR3 is TGTGCCAGCAGACCTAGCGGGTCGACCGGGGAGCTGTTTTTT.

Only one count was recorded for this clone. The rearrangement joins TRBV30 to TRBJ1-1, with TRBD1 identical over 8 bases. Germline V lookup: CDR1 GTSNPN, CDR2 SVGIG (reference sequence). The CDR3 runs to 12 residues. Losses at the gene ends were 7 bases for V and 7 bases for J; bases not matched to a gene: 8. The CDR3, as DNA: TGTGCCTTCGGACAGGGAACCTTTGAAGCTTTCTTT. Translating gives CAFGQGTFEAFF.

The rearrangement joins TRBV5-1 to TRBJ2-7; 7 bases align to TRBD1. Germline values: CDR1 SGHRS, CDR2 YFSETQ. The CDR3 runs to 14 residues. The V gene end was trimmed by 7 bases and the J gene end by 7 bases; junction bases not matched to a gene: 14. This CDR3 reads CASFMGTASREQYF. The CDR3 DNA reads TGCGCCAGCTTTATGGGGACAGCAAGCAGGGAGCAGTACTTC.

This chain connects TRBV13 to TRBJ2-5, with TRBD1 identical over 11 bases. J was trimmed by 5 bases and V by 4 bases; bases with no gene match: 6. CDR3 length equals 15 residues. The V gene's germline CDR1 is PRHDT and CDR2 FYEKMQ (reference sequence). The CDR3: CASSSGTGGRETQYF. DNA for the CDR3: TGTGCCAGCAGCTCCGGGACAGGGGGGAGGGAGACCCAGTACTTC.

The genes are TRBV6-5 and TRBJ1-2; possibly TRBD1 for D (6 bases). Germline V lookup: CDR1 MNHEY, CDR2 SVGAGI. The V end was cut by 4 bases, the J end by 7 bases, with 16 bases between. The CDR3 extends over 14 amino acids. The CDR3 reads CASSSPMARGGYTF. The CDR3 DNA follows: TGTGCCAGCAGTTCCCCGATGGCCAGGGGTGGCTACACCTTC.

In this sample, this clone turned up once. This chain links TRBV15 with TRBJ1-4; 9 bases line up with TRBD1. This CDR3 is 15 amino acids long. V lost 3 bases and J lost 4; bases outside the gene matches: 3. Germline V gene lookup returns CDR1 LNHNV and CDR2 YYDKDF (reference sequence). The DNA of the CDR3 is TGTGCCACCAGCAGGGGGACAGGGAGTAATGAAAAACTGTTTTTT. Translated: CATSRGTGSNEKLFF. The full variable domain, with the rest looked up from reference TRBV15 and TRBJ1-4, is DAMVIQNPRYQVTQFGKPVTLSCSQTLNHNVMYWYQQKSSQAPKLLFHYYDKDFNNEADTPDNFQSRRPNTSFCFLDIRSPGLGDTAMYLCATSRGTGSNEKLFFGSGTQLSVL.

This clone showed up just once. The chain joins TRBV5-1 to TRBJ2-7; D gene unclear. The length of the CDR3 is 14 residues. V was trimmed by 3 bases and J by 1 base, leaving 11 bases between them. The V gene's germline CDR1 is SGHRS and CDR2 YFSETQ. CDR3 sequence reads: CASSWMSESYEQYF. CDR3 nucleotide sequence: TGCGCCAGCAGCTGGATGTCGGAGTCCTACGAGCAGTACTTC.

The CDR3 reads CASSARLSEAFF. In DNA, the CDR3 is TGTGCCAGCAGTGCACGGTTAAGTGAAGCTTTCTTT. V usage is TRBV2 and J usage is TRBJ1-1; D is unclear. The CDR3 has 12 amino acids. Germline V lookup: CDR1 SNHLY, CDR2 FYNNEI. Trimming took off 4 bases at V and 7 bases at J, with 10 bases between the two ends.

The chain employs TRBV7-3 and TRBJ2-1, with 9 bases that match TRBD2. This CDR3 spans 16 amino acids. The germline gives CDR1 SGHTA, CDR2 FQGTGA. Unmatched junction bases numbered 5, after V lost 0 bases and J lost 5 bases. The CDR3 DNA sequence: TGTGCCAGCAGCTTAACGGGTGCGGGGGGGGACAATGAGCAGTTCTTC. This gives the protein CASSLTGAGGDNEQFF.

This CDR3 is CSANDYYEQYF. In DNA form, the CDR3 reads TGCAGTGCTAACGACTACTACGAGCAGTACTTC. The chain couples TRBV20-1 to TRBJ2-7; weak D call: TRBD2 (5 bases). V was pared by 4 bases and J by 3 bases, with 7 bases between. The germline V gene has CDR1 DFQATT and CDR2 SNEGSKA (reference sequence). This CDR3 spans 11 amino acids.

The chain's CDR3 is CASSVDLTGFGYYGYTF. CDR3 in DNA: TGTGCCAGCAGCGTAGATCTGACGGGATTCGGTTACTATGGCTACACCTTC. This chain connects TRBV9 to TRBJ1-2; D not certain. Germline assignment: CDR1 SGDLS and CDR2 YYNGEE. V was cut by 0 bases and J by 3 bases, with 18 bases left in between. The CDR3 totals 17 residues.

A single count supports this clone. This rearrangement joins TRBV6-5 to TRBJ2-5; TRBD1 matches 7 bases. J lost 5 bases, V lost 7 bases, and 10 bases had no gene match. The CDR3 is 14 amino acids. From germline, CDR1 is MNHEY and CDR2 SVGAGI. CDR3 protein: CASTTNRGRETQYF. CDR3 DNA sequence: TGTGCCAGCACCACAAACAGGGGCCGGGAGACCCAGTACTTC.

In DNA form, the CDR3 reads TGCGCCAGCAGCTGGGTCCTCCCCCGGGATGAGCAGTTCTTC. It encodes CASSWVLPRDEQFF. The rearrangement joins TRBV10-1 to TRBJ2-1; D gene uncertain. Trimming took off 6 bases at V and 8 bases at J, with 17 bases between the two ends. The CDR3 is 14 amino acids. CDR1 WNHNN and CDR2 SYGVQD come from the germline V gene (reference sequence).

The chain joins TRBV7-9 to TRBJ1-6; D unresolved. With 3 bases removed from V and 9 bases from J, the gap between germline ends came to 12 bases. This CDR3 comprises 14 residues. CDR1 and CDR2 from the germline V gene are SEHNR and FQNEAQ (reference sequence). The CDR3 DNA reads TGTGCCAGCAGCTTGACTGGCGATGGTTCACCCCTCCACTTT. Its translation: CASSLTGDGSPLHF.

This rearrangement joins TRBV11-2 to TRBJ1-3; 8 bases are a match to TRBD1. This CDR3 has 17 residues. Trimming cost V 5 bases and J 0 bases; bases outside gene matches: 9. Germline V gene lookup returns CDR1 SGHAT and CDR2 FQNNGV. CDR3 loop: CASSPRGQGSSGNTIYF. CDR3 in DNA: TGTGCCAGCAGCCCCAGGGGGCAGGGCTCCTCTGGAAACACCATATATTTT.

The chain combines TRBV27 with TRBJ2-7; tentatively, D is TRBD2 (5 bases). Germline V gives CDR1 MNHEY, CDR2 SMNVEV (reference sequence). There are 14 residues in the CDR3. V was pared by 1 base and J by 2 bases, with 9 bases between. CDR3 loop: CASSLYFGTYEQYF. The CDR3 DNA is TGTGCCAGCAGTTTATATTTCGGGACCTACGAGCAGTACTTC.

The rearrangement uses TRBV30 and TRBJ2-3; TRBD2 aligns across 8 bases. The germline CDR1 and CDR2 sequences are GTSNPN and SVGIG (reference sequence). The J segment lost 2 bases and the V segment lost 4 bases, leaving 8 bases of the junction unmatched. This CDR3 has 15 residues. The CDR3 spells CAWNPAGAHTDTQYF. In DNA form, the CDR3 reads TGTGCCTGGAACCCAGCGGGGGCCCACACAGATACGCAGTATTTT.

The rearrangement links TRBV10-3 to TRBJ1-3, with 12 bases aligning to TRBD1. This CDR3 is built from 18 residues. V lost 8 bases to trimming and J lost 1 base; unmatched junction nucleotides: 12. Germline loops: CDR1 ENHRY, CDR2 SYGVKD. The CDR3, as DNA: TGTGCCATCGGGGACCGGGACAGGGGGCGCGGGTCTGGAAACACCATATATTTT. Encoded protein: CAIGDRDRGRGSGNTIYF.

The chain recombines TRBV6-5 with TRBJ1-1; D uncertain. The V gene's germline CDR1 is MNHEY and CDR2 SVGAGI. V was clipped by 8 bases and J by 1 base, with 14 bases between them. This CDR3 has 14 amino acids. CDR3 sequence: CASSWAVTNTEAFF. The CDR3, as DNA: TGTGCCAGCTCCTGGGCAGTCACGAACACTGAAGCTTTCTTT.

This clone came up a few times. This chain links TRBV4-3 with TRBJ1-6; 8 bases are shared with TRBD1. With V trimmed by 4 bases and J by 4 bases, 0 bases remained unmatched. From germline, CDR1 is LGHNA and CDR2 YSLEER. This CDR3 contains 14 residues. The CDR3 nucleotides read TGCGCCAGCAGCCGGGACAGGTATAATTCACCCCTCCACTTT. It is translated as CASSRDRYNSPLHF.